The rows below give T cell receptor beta chains drawn from one sample of a study of shared clonotypes between healthy human individuals. This table comes from immunoSEQ multiplex PCR, and its TCRdb copy is limited to in-frame clones, with some not included. The sample lists 1.4 million or so clones, around 98.5% occurring once. Sample: naive CD4+ T cells sorted from blood. These TCRs come from a man aged 25-45 years in good health. The CDR3 runs from the conserved cysteine through the conserved F or W. The order of the fields is J gene, D gene, clone size, V gene, CDR3 protein, CDR3 DNA. A D gene is named only where the DNA matches it firmly. A row's size may be missing; if present it is once, few, many or a size class.

j_call: TRBJ2-5
d_call: .
clone_size: .
v_call: TRBV7-9
cdr3_aa: CASSRNIGETQYF
cdr3_nt: TGTGCCAGCAGCCGAAACATCGGAGAGACCCAGTACTTC

j_call: TRBJ2-3
d_call: TRBD2
clone_size: .
v_call: TRBV7-9
cdr3_aa: CASSPGGGPDTQYF
cdr3_nt: TGTGCCAGCAGTCCCGGCGGGGGGCCAGATACGCAGTATTTT

j_call: TRBJ2-1
d_call: TRBD1
clone_size: .
v_call: TRBV15
cdr3_aa: CATSRGRQGFSFF
cdr3_nt: TGTGCCACCAGCAGAGGTAGACAGGGTTTCTCTTTCTTC

j_call: TRBJ2-3
d_call: TRBD2
clone_size: .
v_call: TRBV11-2
cdr3_aa: CASSRTSGRSPRPDTQYF
cdr3_nt: TGTGCCAGCAGCAGGACTAGCGGGAGGTCCCCACGTCCAGATACGCAGTATTTT

j_call: TRBJ2-2
d_call: .
clone_size: .
v_call: TRBV4-1
cdr3_aa: CASSFQLISGELFF
cdr3_nt: TGCGCCAGCAGCTTTCAGTTAATCTCCGGGGAGCTGTTTTTT

j_call: TRBJ2-1
d_call: .
clone_size: .
v_call: TRBV11-3
cdr3_aa: CASSSRFSGYNEQFF
cdr3_nt: TGTGCCAGCAGCTCCCGGTTTAGCGGCTACAATGAGCAGTTCTTC

j_call: TRBJ2-1
d_call: TRBD1
clone_size: .
v_call: TRBV7-7
cdr3_aa: CASSLEQGANSEQFF
cdr3_nt: TGTGCCAGCAGCTTAGAACAGGGGGCTAATAGTGAGCAGTTCTTC

j_call: TRBJ2-4
d_call: .
clone_size: .
v_call: TRBV28
cdr3_aa: CASSLTGLIQYF
cdr3_nt: TGTGCCAGCAGCTTGACAGGACTGATTCAGTACTTC

j_call: TRBJ2-7
d_call: TRBD1
clone_size: .
v_call: TRBV6-5
cdr3_aa: CASKRTGISYEQYF
cdr3_nt: TGTGCCAGCAAGAGGACAGGGATTTCCTACGAGCAGTACTTC

j_call: TRBJ2-1
d_call: TRBD2
clone_size: .
v_call: TRBV19
cdr3_aa: CASSTLAGSSYNEQFF
cdr3_nt: TGTGCCAGTAGTACACTAGCGGGCAGCTCCTACAATGAGCAGTTCTTC

j_call: TRBJ2-7
d_call: .
clone_size: .
v_call: TRBV7-2
cdr3_aa: CASSPHGGPYEQYF
cdr3_nt: TGTGCCAGCAGCCCGCACGGGGGACCCTACGAGCAGTACTTC

j_call: TRBJ2-7
d_call: TRBD1
clone_size: once
v_call: TRBV5-6
cdr3_aa: CASSLVGQETYEQYF
cdr3_nt: TGTGCCAGCAGCTTGGTGGGACAGGAGACCTACGAGCAGTACTTC

j_call: TRBJ2-4
d_call: .
clone_size: .
v_call: TRBV2
cdr3_aa: CASTRDLYAKNIQYF
cdr3_nt: TGTGCCAGCACCCGGGACCTTTATGCCAAAAACATTCAGTACTTC

j_call: TRBJ2-2
d_call: .
clone_size: once
v_call: TRBV5-4
cdr3_aa: CASSLDSGAGGELFF
cdr3_nt: TGTGCCAGCAGCTTGGATTCGGGAGCTGGCGGGGAGCTGTTTTTT

j_call: TRBJ1-2
d_call: .
clone_size: .
v_call: TRBV11-2
cdr3_aa: CASSFDATLYGYTF
cdr3_nt: TGTGCCAGCAGCTTTGACGCGACTCTCTATGGCTACACCTTC

j_call: TRBJ2-3
d_call: .
clone_size: .
v_call: TRBV5-1
cdr3_aa: CASSLDEALGTQYF
cdr3_nt: TGCGCCAGCAGCTTGGATGAGGCGCTGGGTACGCAGTATTTT

j_call: TRBJ2-5
d_call: .
clone_size: .
v_call: TRBV29-1
cdr3_aa: CSVSAYQETQYF
cdr3_nt: TGCAGCGTTTCAGCCTACCAAGAGACCCAGTACTTC

j_call: TRBJ2-2
d_call: .
clone_size: .
v_call: TRBV5-1
cdr3_aa: CASWGTGVYTGELFF
cdr3_nt: TGCGCCAGTTGGGGTACGGGAGTTTACACCGGGGAGCTGTTTTTT

j_call: TRBJ2-7
d_call: .
clone_size: .
v_call: TRBV19
cdr3_aa: CASSKRRVERYEQYF
cdr3_nt: TGTGCCAGTAGTAAGCGTAGAGTGGAGCGCTACGAGCAGTACTTC

j_call: TRBJ2-2
d_call: .
clone_size: .
v_call: TRBV9
cdr3_aa: CASSVEGADTGELFF
cdr3_nt: TGTGCCAGCAGCGTAGAAGGGGCGGACACCGGGGAGCTGTTTTTT

j_call: TRBJ2-7
d_call: .
clone_size: .
v_call: TRBV5-4
cdr3_aa: CASSWDQGRNNYEQYF
cdr3_nt: TGTGCCAGCAGTTGGGACCAGGGCCGAAATAACTACGAGCAGTACTTC

j_call: TRBJ2-7
d_call: TRBD2
clone_size: .
v_call: TRBV5-4
cdr3_aa: CASSPARLAASEQYF
cdr3_nt: TGTGCCAGCAGCCCAGCGCGACTAGCGGCCTCCGAGCAGTACTTC

j_call: TRBJ2-1
d_call: .
clone_size: .
v_call: TRBV18
cdr3_aa: CASSVFTGGTYNEQFF
cdr3_nt: TGTGCCAGCTCAGTATTTACAGGTGGCACCTACAATGAGCAGTTCTTC

j_call: TRBJ1-1
d_call: TRBD1
clone_size: once
v_call: TRBV7-6
cdr3_aa: CASSKGQMNTEAFF
cdr3_nt: TGTGCCAGCAGCAAGGGACAGATGAACACTGAAGCTTTCTTT

j_call: TRBJ1-3
d_call: .
clone_size: once
v_call: TRBV7-2
cdr3_aa: CASSLGEAGNTIYF
cdr3_nt: TGTGCCAGCAGCTTAGGCGAGGCTGGAAACACCATATATTTT

j_call: TRBJ2-1
d_call: TRBD2
clone_size: .
v_call: TRBV9
cdr3_aa: CASSVVLAGRNEQFF
cdr3_nt: TGTGCCAGCAGCGTAGTACTAGCGGGTCGAAATGAGCAGTTCTTC